This T cell receptor beta chain was sequenced during a study of blood T cells in healthy people across ages. The study's findings and limits: In older individuals, TCR beta diversity per million T cells was lower, falling roughly linearly with age.

The sample, about 9.2 milliliters of peripheral blood, was drawn from each donor. This CDR3 region has 13 residues. Germline CDR1 PRHDT, CDR2 FYEKMQ (reference sequence). V was shortened by 2 bases and J by 2 bases, with 7 bases between the two germline ends. This clonotype was found a few times. What it binds is unknown. Primers used in a second PCR of about 7 to 12 cycles were a sample-barcoded 5' primer and a J-beta primer mix. TCRdb processed the 5' RACE reads anew with MiXCR; each CDR3 protein has one entry. The table lists some 760,000 distinct CDR3 sequences, roughly 25% of them singletons, with 9.4% in the top ten. This same sample was also taken into another study, of T cells of mothers and their children. That paper states: Study donors consisted of a few healthy Caucasian mothers and their six children. Persistent microchimeric T cell clones were not found at ~100 per million sensitivity.

V gene TRBV13 combines with J gene TRBJ2-7, with no clear D. This TCR was recovered from a boy aged 5-17 years in good health. The sequenced sample consisted of blood. CDR3 in amino acids: CASSLRSAYEQYF. Written as DNA, the CDR3 is TGTGCCAGCAGCTTACGAAGTGCCTACGAGCAGTACTTC.